Presented here are 9 T cell receptor beta chains from one specimen sequenced in a study of blood T cell repertoires in COVID-19. Method: immunoSEQ multiplex PCR; TCRdb's copy keeps in-frame clones and lacks some. Here the sample spans about 51,000 clones, about 91% being singletons. Sequenced sample: peripheral blood. The source is a man aged 45 to 65 with acute or convalescent COVID-19.

This chain connects TRBV30 to TRBJ2-2, with a tentative D call TRBD2 (6 bases). Germline values: CDR1 GTSNPN, CDR2 SVGIG (reference sequence). The CDR3 length is 15 residues. V was pared by 3 bases and J by 4 bases, with 15 bases between. CDR3 coding DNA: TGTGCCTGGAGGTACACTAGCACGAGCACCGGGGAGCTGTTTTTT. Translated, it gives CAWRYTSTSTGELFF. Full variable domain (rest looked up from reference TRBV30 and TRBJ2-2): SQTIHQWPATLVQPVGSPLSLECTVEGTSNPNLYWYRQAAGRGLQLLFYSVGIGQISSEVPQNLSASRPQDRQFILSSKKLLLSDSGFYLCAWRYTSTSTGELFFGEGSRLTVL.

The chain joins TRBV4-1 to TRBJ1-3; possibly TRBD1 for D (6 bases). Germline loops: CDR1 MGHRA, CDR2 YSYEKL. V lost 0 bases and J lost 4, with 13 bases in between. CDR3 length: 16 residues. This chain's CDR3 is CASSQDRGAPGNTIYF. As DNA, the CDR3 is TGCGCCAGCAGCCAAGATCGGGGGGCCCCAGGAAACACCATATATTTT.

This clone appeared once. This sequence joins TRBV4-1 and TRBJ2-7; TRBD2 is a possible D gene (6 bases). Between the trimmed V and J ends, which lost 0 bases and 7 bases, there was a span of 16 bases. This CDR3 spans 15 amino acids. Germline CDR1 reads MGHRA; CDR2 reads YSYEKL. The CDR3 bases are TGCGCCAGCAGCCAAGATTGGGGACGCGGGAATGAGCAGTACTTC. It translates to CASSQDWGRGNEQYF.

This sequence joins TRBV3-1 (or the pseudogene TRBV3-2) and TRBJ1-6, with D possibly being TRBD1 (6 bases). The CDR3 extends over 17 amino acids. The ends were cut back, 1 base at V and 6 bases at J, with 16 bases in the middle. Germline V lookup: CDR1 LGHDT, CDR2 YNNKEL (reference sequence). CDR3: CASSQAAWPGVNSPLHF. CDR3 nucleotide sequence: TGTGCCAGCAGCCAAGCAGCTTGGCCAGGGGTTAATTCACCCCTCCACTTT.

The chain joins TRBV5-6 to TRBJ1-2; tentative D call: TRBD1 (6 bases). Germline V CDR1 and CDR2: SGHDT, YYEEEE. There are 14 residues in the CDR3. Trimming took 1 base from V and 7 from J, leaving 14 bases between them. The CDR3 sequence is CASSLRGAQGGYTF. Here the CDR3 DNA reads TGTGCCAGCAGCTTGCGGGGGGCACAGGGTGGCTACACCTTC.

V usage is TRBV3-1 (or the pseudogene TRBV3-2) and J usage is TRBJ2-7; weak D call: TRBD1 (6 bases). The CDR3 covers 14 residues. Germline CDR1 reads LGHDT; CDR2 reads YNNKEL (reference sequence). V lost 1 base, J lost 0 bases, and 7 bases lay in between. CDR3 DNA sequence: TGTGCCAGCAGCCAAGGGACAGCCTCCTACGAGCAGTACTTC. Its protein product is CASSQGTASYEQYF.

The V and J genes are TRBV2 and TRBJ1-1; D is unresolved. Trimming pared 6 bases from V and 1 base from J, leaving 12 bases between. The CDR3 spans 14 residues. CDR1 and CDR2 (germline): SNHLY, FYNNEI. CDR3 region: CASRPTITNTEAFF. The CDR3 nucleotides read TGTGCCAGCAGACCCACTATAACGAACACTGAAGCTTTCTTT.

This clone showed up just once. V gene TRBV5-1 combines with J gene TRBJ1-3; perhaps TRBD1 as D (6 bases). The germline CDR1 and CDR2 sequences are SGHRS and YFSETQ. V was clipped by 0 bases and J by 6 bases, with 10 bases between them. The CDR3 spans 14 residues. The chain's CDR3 is CASSLDRAVNTIYF. As DNA, the CDR3 is TGCGCCAGCAGCTTGGACAGGGCGGTAAACACCATATATTTT.

This sequence joins TRBV18 and TRBJ1-5; 8 positions agree with TRBD1. This CDR3 is 18 amino acids long. J was trimmed by 2 bases and V by 4 bases; bases with no gene match: 13. Germline values: CDR1 KGHSH, CDR2 LQKENI. The CDR3: CASSLYPADRVGNQPQHF. CDR3 in DNA: TGTGCCAGCTCACTTTACCCGGCGGACAGGGTAGGCAATCAGCCCCAGCATTTT.